These T cell receptor beta chains were read from a single sample in a study of T cell repertoires in cytomegalovirus infection. One entry per CDR3 protein, called by TCRdb with MiXCR from the reads. Among approximately 550,000 distinct CDR3 sequences listed, more than 15% were seen once. Source material: CD8+ T cells from PBMCs. These receptors were collected from a human donor in good health (CMV status not recorded). Some clones in this sample may be carry-over from other donors' samples. Both conserved end residues are part of each CDR3. Each record gives: D gene, clone size, J gene, V gene, CDR3 protein, CDR3 DNA. A D gene is named only where the DNA matches it firmly. Not every row has a clone size; where given, it reads once, few, many or a size class.

D gene: -; clone size: -; J gene: TRBJ2-3; V gene: TRBV7-9; CDR3 protein: CASSLPGPLSSTDTQYF; CDR3 DNA: TGTGCCAGCAGCTTACCAGGTCCACTATCTAGCACAGATACGCAGTATTTT
D gene: TRBD1; clone size: -; J gene: TRBJ1-1; V gene: TRBV5-6; CDR3 protein: CASSLGLGTGGTNTEAFF; CDR3 DNA: TGTGCCAGCAGCTTGGGTTTGGGGACAGGGGGTACGAACACTGAAGCTTTCTTT
D gene: -; clone size: -; J gene: TRBJ2-5; V gene: TRBV12-5; CDR3 protein: CASGLSSGLQETQYF; CDR3 DNA: TGTGCTAGTGGTTTAAGCTCCGGTCTCCAAGAGACCCAGTACTTC
D gene: -; clone size: -; J gene: TRBJ2-5; V gene: TRBV19; CDR3 protein: CASSIAWRDTYQETQYF; CDR3 DNA: TGTGCCAGTAGTATAGCCTGGAGGGACACCTACCAAGAGACCCAGTACTTC
D gene: TRBD2; clone size: -; J gene: TRBJ2-1; V gene: TRBV6-2/TRBV6-3; CDR3 protein: CASSLRLAGGYSYNEQFF; CDR3 DNA: TGTGCCAGCAGCCTTCGACTAGCGGGAGGATATTCTTACAATGAGCAGTTCTTC
D gene: TRBD1; clone size: -; J gene: TRBJ1-5; V gene: TRBV15; CDR3 protein: CATSREGTGVEVIQPQHF; CDR3 DNA: TGTGCCACCAGCAGAGAGGGCACAGGGGTTGAGGTCATTCAGCCCCAGCATTTT
D gene: -; clone size: -; J gene: TRBJ1-4; V gene: TRBV20-1; CDR3 protein: CSARDLGQGHEKLFF; CDR3 DNA: TGCAGTGCTAGAGATCTTGGGCAGGGGCATGAAAAACTGTTTTTT
D gene: -; clone size: -; J gene: TRBJ2-7; V gene: TRBV27; CDR3 protein: CASSPRGNREQYF; CDR3 DNA: TGTGCCTCGTCGCCAAGGGGGAATAGGGAGCAGTACTTC
D gene: -; clone size: -; J gene: TRBJ2-7; V gene: TRBV19; CDR3 protein: CASSYGTPYEQYF; CDR3 DNA: TGTGCCAGTAGTTATGGTACCCCCTACGAGCAGTACTTC
D gene: -; clone size: few; J gene: TRBJ1-2; V gene: TRBV5-4; CDR3 protein: CASSLKSPGAYGYTF; CDR3 DNA: TGTGCCAGCAGCTTGAAAAGTCCGGGTGCCTATGGCTACACCTTC
D gene: TRBD1; clone size: -; J gene: TRBJ1-5; V gene: TRBV6-8; CDR3 protein: CASSDQGVGQPQHF; CDR3 DNA: TGTGCCAGCAGTGACCAGGGGGTGGGTCAGCCCCAGCATTTT
D gene: -; clone size: many; J gene: TRBJ2-7; V gene: TRBV19; CDR3 protein: CASSWTDDYEQYF; CDR3 DNA: TGTGCCAGTAGTTGGACGGATGACTACGAGCAGTACTTC
D gene: TRBD1; clone size: many; J gene: TRBJ2-7; V gene: TRBV11-2; CDR3 protein: CASSRGQGRSYEQYF; CDR3 DNA: TGTGCCAGCAGCCGTGGACAGGGTCGCTCCTACGAGCAGTACTTC
D gene: -; clone size: -; J gene: TRBJ2-5; V gene: TRBV7-9; CDR3 protein: CASSLEGIQETQYF; CDR3 DNA: TGTGCCAGCAGCTTAGAAGGGATCCAAGAGACCCAGTACTTC
D gene: -; clone size: many; J gene: TRBJ2-7; V gene: TRBV7-9; CDR3 protein: CATRGGISYEQYF; CDR3 DNA: TGTGCCACGAGAGGGGGTATATCCTACGAGCAGTACTTC
D gene: -; clone size: many; J gene: TRBJ2-5; V gene: TRBV12-3/TRBV12-4; CDR3 protein: CASSLMAEQETQYF; CDR3 DNA: TGTGCCAGCAGTTTAATGGCTGAACAAGAGACCCAGTACTTC
D gene: TRBD1; clone size: -; J gene: TRBJ2-3; V gene: TRBV6-1; CDR3 protein: CASSPPGGPGTDTQYF; CDR3 DNA: TGTGCCAGCAGCCCCCCAGGGGGCCCGGGCACAGATACGCAGTATTTT
D gene: TRBD2; clone size: many; J gene: TRBJ2-3; V gene: TRBV7-8; CDR3 protein: CASSLGVAGDREDTQYF; CDR3 DNA: TGTGCCAGCAGCTTAGGGGTGGCGGGGGACCGGGAGGATACGCAGTATTTT
D gene: -; clone size: many; J gene: TRBJ2-7; V gene: TRBV7-9; CDR3 protein: CASSPQATYEQYF; CDR3 DNA: TGTGCCAGCAGCCCACAGGCTACCTACGAGCAGTACTTC
D gene: TRBD1; clone size: -; J gene: TRBJ2-7; V gene: TRBV19; CDR3 protein: CASSIIRDRTYEQYF; CDR3 DNA: TGTGCCAGTAGTATTATACGGGACAGGACGTACGAGCAGTACTTC
D gene: -; clone size: many; J gene: TRBJ1-1; V gene: TRBV19; CDR3 protein: CATVRRFGMNTEAFF; CDR3 DNA: TGTGCCACCGTGAGGAGGTTTGGTATGAACACTGAAGCTTTCTTT
D gene: -; clone size: many; J gene: TRBJ2-5; V gene: TRBV12-3/TRBV12-4; CDR3 protein: CASSLGQRTGETQYF; CDR3 DNA: TGTGCCAGCAGTCTAGGACAGAGGACGGGAGAGACCCAGTACTTC
D gene: -; clone size: -; J gene: TRBJ2-7; V gene: TRBV7-3; CDR3 protein: CASSRGESYEQYF; CDR3 DNA: TGTGCCAGCAGCCGTGGTGAGTCCTACGAGCAGTACTTC
D gene: TRBD2; clone size: many; J gene: TRBJ2-3; V gene: TRBV12-3/TRBV12-4; CDR3 protein: CASRPAGGVDTQYF; CDR3 DNA: TGTGCCAGCAGGCCAGCGGGGGGCGTTGATACGCAGTATTTT
D gene: -; clone size: many; J gene: TRBJ2-3; V gene: TRBV7-9; CDR3 protein: CASSPEGLLQDTQYF; CDR3 DNA: TGTGCCAGCAGCCCCGAGGGCCTCCTGCAAGATACGCAGTATTTT
D gene: -; clone size: many; J gene: TRBJ2-2; V gene: TRBV10-2; CDR3 protein: CASSESPGGGTGELFF; CDR3 DNA: TGCGCCAGCAGTGAGTCACCCGGGGGAGGAACCGGGGAGCTGTTTTTT
D gene: TRBD2; clone size: many; J gene: TRBJ2-1; V gene: TRBV7-6; CDR3 protein: CASSLGTGGARNEQFF; CDR3 DNA: TGTGCCAGCAGCTTAGGAACCGGGGGGGCCCGGAATGAGCAGTTCTTC
D gene: -; clone size: many; J gene: TRBJ1-1; V gene: TRBV7-9; CDR3 protein: CASSLATGMNTEAFF; CDR3 DNA: TGTGCCAGCAGCTTAGCTACAGGTATGAACACTGAAGCTTTCTTT
D gene: TRBD1; clone size: few; J gene: TRBJ2-7; V gene: TRBV29-1; CDR3 protein: CSVEDTGQGPSYEQYF; CDR3 DNA: TGCAGCGTTGAAGACACTGGACAGGGGCCTTCCTACGAGCAGTACTTC
D gene: -; clone size: many; J gene: TRBJ2-2; V gene: TRBV12-3/TRBV12-4; CDR3 protein: CASTGNTGELFF; CDR3 DNA: TGTGCCAGCACCGGGAACACCGGGGAGCTGTTTTTT
D gene: -; clone size: -; J gene: TRBJ2-5; V gene: TRBV4-1; CDR3 protein: CASSLSGASSQETQYF; CDR3 DNA: TGCGCCAGCAGCCTTTCGGGAGCGAGTTCTCAAGAGACCCAGTACTTC
D gene: TRBD2; clone size: many; J gene: TRBJ2-5; V gene: TRBV6-5; CDR3 protein: CASSYAAGGPVPSETQYF; CDR3 DNA: TGTGCCAGCAGTTACGCAGCGGGAGGGCCTGTACCCTCAGAGACCCAGTACTTC
D gene: TRBD1; clone size: -; J gene: TRBJ1-2; V gene: TRBV27; CDR3 protein: CASSSGQGAWDGYTF; CDR3 DNA: TGTGCCAGCAGTTCGGGACAGGGGGCTTGGGATGGCTACACCTTC
D gene: TRBD1; clone size: many; J gene: TRBJ2-7; V gene: TRBV11-1; CDR3 protein: CASSPGDRTYEQYF; CDR3 DNA: TGTGCCAGCAGCCCGGGGGACAGGACCTACGAGCAGTACTTC
D gene: -; clone size: -; J gene: TRBJ1-2; V gene: TRBV29-1; CDR3 protein: CSVEDYGYTF; CDR3 DNA: TGCAGCGTTGAGGACTATGGCTACACCTTC
D gene: -; clone size: -; J gene: TRBJ2-3; V gene: TRBV7-9; CDR3 protein: CASSAAASTDTQYF; CDR3 DNA: TGTGCCAGCAGCGCCGCAGCAAGCACAGATACGCAGTATTTT
D gene: TRBD1; clone size: few; J gene: TRBJ1-2; V gene: TRBV6-1; CDR3 protein: CASSEDGTGRGDGYTF; CDR3 DNA: TGTGCCAGCAGTGAAGACGGGACAGGGAGAGGAGATGGCTACACCTTC
D gene: TRBD2; clone size: -; J gene: TRBJ2-1; V gene: TRBV20-1; CDR3 protein: CSATGLAGDEQFF; CDR3 DNA: TGCAGTGCTACCGGACTAGCTGGGGATGAGCAGTTCTTC
D gene: TRBD1; clone size: many; J gene: TRBJ2-7; V gene: TRBV11-2; CDR3 protein: CASSYVDRAYEQYF; CDR3 DNA: TGTGCCAGCAGCTACGTGGACAGGGCCTACGAGCAGTACTTC
D gene: TRBD2; clone size: many; J gene: TRBJ2-5; V gene: TRBV10-2; CDR3 protein: CASSTLSGRARETQYF; CDR3 DNA: TGCGCCAGTAGCACCTTGAGCGGGAGGGCCCGGGAGACCCAGTACTTC
D gene: -; clone size: many; J gene: TRBJ1-1; V gene: TRBV5-6; CDR3 protein: CASSSKIKRVGGTEAFF; CDR3 DNA: TGTGCCAGCAGCTCCAAAATTAAGAGGGTTGGTGGCACTGAAGCTTTCTTT
D gene: TRBD1; clone size: few; J gene: TRBJ1-2; V gene: TRBV27; CDR3 protein: CASSLQSSGVDRDYGYTF; CDR3 DNA: TGTGCCAGCAGTTTACAATCGTCGGGGGTGGACAGGGATTATGGCTACACCTTC
D gene: TRBD1; clone size: few; J gene: TRBJ2-5; V gene: TRBV5-1; CDR3 protein: CASSLRPGDSFQETQYF; CDR3 DNA: TGCGCCAGCAGCTTGAGGCCCGGGGACAGCTTCCAAGAGACCCAGTACTTC
D gene: -; clone size: -; J gene: TRBJ1-4; V gene: TRBV12-3/TRBV12-4; CDR3 protein: CASSLIRQGTNEKLFF; CDR3 DNA: TGTGCCAGCAGTTTGATCCGTCAGGGTACTAATGAAAAACTGTTTTTT
D gene: TRBD1; clone size: many; J gene: TRBJ2-4; V gene: TRBV19; CDR3 protein: CASGATGGKNIQYF; CDR3 DNA: TGTGCCAGCGGGGCGACAGGGGGCAAAAACATTCAGTACTTC
D gene: -; clone size: few; J gene: TRBJ2-7; V gene: TRBV12-3/TRBV12-4; CDR3 protein: CASSTNSAAYEQYF; CDR3 DNA: TGTGCCAGCAGTACCAATAGCGCAGCCTACGAGCAGTACTTC
D gene: -; clone size: many; J gene: TRBJ1-1; V gene: TRBV6-5; CDR3 protein: CASSYGRNTEAFF; CDR3 DNA: TGTGCCAGCAGTTACGGGAGGAACACTGAAGCTTTCTTT
D gene: -; clone size: -; J gene: TRBJ1-1; V gene: TRBV19; CDR3 protein: CAIQGRGSTEAFF; CDR3 DNA: TGTGCCATTCAGGGGAGGGGAAGCACTGAAGCTTTCTTT
D gene: -; clone size: many; J gene: TRBJ2-3; V gene: TRBV7-8; CDR3 protein: CASTQPLDTQYF; CDR3 DNA: TGTGCCAGCACCCAACCGTTGGATACGCAGTATTTT
D gene: -; clone size: -; J gene: TRBJ2-5; V gene: TRBV7-2; CDR3 protein: CASSLAWRVETQYF; CDR3 DNA: TGTGCAAGCAGCTTAGCGTGGCGGGTCGAGACCCAGTACTTC
D gene: -; clone size: -; J gene: TRBJ1-1; V gene: TRBV2; CDR3 protein: CASWVGGGNTEAFF; CDR3 DNA: TGTGCCAGCTGGGTCGGGGGGGGGAACACTGAAGCTTTCTTT
D gene: -; clone size: -; J gene: TRBJ1-2; V gene: TRBV11-2; CDR3 protein: CASSLSVYGYTF; CDR3 DNA: TGTGCCAGCAGTTTATCGGTCTATGGCTACACCTTC
D gene: TRBD1; clone size: many; J gene: TRBJ2-7; V gene: TRBV7-8; CDR3 protein: CASSPGQVNEQYF; CDR3 DNA: TGTGCCAGCAGCCCGGGACAGGTGAATGAGCAGTACTTC
D gene: -; clone size: many; J gene: TRBJ1-6; V gene: TRBV12-3/TRBV12-4; CDR3 protein: CASSPSRAYNSPLHF; CDR3 DNA: TGTGCCAGCAGCCCCAGCCGGGCCTATAATTCACCCCTCCACTTT
D gene: -; clone size: many; J gene: TRBJ2-5; V gene: TRBV7-4; CDR3 protein: CASSLPGQQRLETQYF; CDR3 DNA: TGTGCCAGCAGCTTACCGGGTCAACAAAGGTTGGAGACCCAGTACTTC